The rows below give T cell receptor beta chains drawn from one sample of a study of radiotherapy plus CTLA-4 blockade in lung cancer. Using immunoSEQ multiplex PCR, the repertoire was profiled, and TCRdb retains in-frame clones only, with some absent. Of roughly 15,000 clones listed, 72% are singletons. This sample comprised peripheral blood, obtained from a patient treated with radiotherapy plus ipilimumab. These receptors were collected from a human donor with non-small cell lung cancer whose response to radiotherapy plus ipilimumab could not be evaluated. The CDR3 runs from the conserved cysteine through the conserved F or W. The D gene is left open where the match is weak. Some rows mark clone size as missing; the rest say once, few, many or name a class of expanded clone.

TRBJ1-5 | . | few | 15 | TRBV5-5 | CASSDGAQSNQPQHF | TGTGCCAGCAGCGATGGGGCGCAGAGCAATCAGCCCCAGCATTTT
TRBJ2-1 | TRBD1 | few | 15 | TRBV18 | CASSPLDRADNEQFF | TGTGCCAGCTCACCATTGGACAGGGCGGACAATGAGCAGTTCTTC
TRBJ2-3 | TRBD2 | . | 13 | TRBV5-1 | CASSWTSGVTQYF | TGCGCCAGCAGCTGGACTAGCGGGGTTACGCAGTATTTT
TRBJ2-1 | . | medium-sized | 14 | TRBV2 | CAARRGSSYNEQFF | TGTGCCGCCCGAAGGGGGAGCTCCTACAATGAGCAGTTCTTC
TRBJ2-7 | TRBD1 | . | 14 | TRBV27 | CASSLGQGIDEQYF | TGTGCCAGCAGTTTAGGACAGGGGATTGACGAGCAGTACTTC
TRBJ1-5 | . | . | 14 | TRBV7-2 | CASSTTGMGQPQHF | TGTGCCAGCAGCACAACAGGGATGGGACAGCCCCAGCATTTT
TRBJ1-2 | TRBD1 | . | 18 | TRBV15 | CATSREDTFSGGLGGYTF | TGTGCCACCAGCAGAGAGGATACCTTTTCAGGGGGCCTCGGCGGCTACACCTTC
TRBJ2-2 | . | . | 14 | TRBV2 | CASSRDINTGELFF | TGTGCCAGCAGCCGGGACATAAACACCGGGGAGCTGTTTTTT
TRBJ1-6 | . | . | 13 | TRBV6-4 | CASSVEAGSPLHF | TGTGCCAGCAGCGTCGAGGCAGGGTCACCCCTCCACTTT
TRBJ1-2 | TRBD1 | . | 13 | TRBV7-7 | CASRPGTGDGYTF | TGTGCTAGCAGACCCGGGACAGGGGATGGCTACACCTTC
TRBJ2-3 | . | . | 14 | TRBV4-1 | CASSQEAGTDTQYF | TGCGCCAGCAGCCAAGAGGCGGGCACAGATACGCAGTATTTT
TRBJ1-6 | . | . | 12 | TRBV4-1 | CASSQGGSPLHF | TGCGCCAGCAGCCAGGGGGGTTCACCCCTCCACTTT
TRBJ2-3 | TRBD2 | few | 14 | TRBV30 | CAWKWGRGVDTQYF | TGTGCCTGGAAGTGGGGGCGGGGGGTCGATACGCAGTATTTT
TRBJ2-2 | . | few | 14 | TRBV5-6 | CASSFGEYSGELFF | TGTGCCAGCAGCTTTGGGGAGTATTCCGGGGAGCTGTTTTTT
TRBJ2-1 | . | few | 12 | TRBV6-6 | CASSYPYNEQFF | TGTGCCAGCAGTTACCCTTACAATGAGCAGTTCTTC
TRBJ1-2 | TRBD1 | . | 16 | TRBV27 | CASSLTGGERDYGYTF | TGTGCCAGCAGTTTGACAGGGGGCGAGCGGGACTATGGCTACACCTTC
TRBJ1-6 | TRBD1 | . | 15 | TRBV6-6 | CASSYRAGGVSPLHF | TGTGCCAGCAGTTACAGGGCAGGGGGCGTTTCACCCCTCCACTTT
TRBJ1-1 | . | . | 15 | TRBV4-2 | CASSQDGGARTEAFF | TGTGCCAGCAGCCAAGATGGGGGGGCGCGTACTGAAGCTTTCTTT
TRBJ1-3 | TRBD1 | . | 19 | TRBV12-5 | CASGLPGGRGHLSGNTIYF | TGTGCTAGTGGTCTCCCCGGGGGCAGGGGGCATCTCTCTGGAAACACCATATATTTT
TRBJ2-5 | TRBD2 | . | 13 | TRBV9 | CASSARLAETQYF | TGTGCCAGCAGCGCTCGACTAGCGGAGACCCAGTACTTC
TRBJ1-1 | . | . | 12 | TRBV7-9 | CASSPRDTEAFF | TGTGCCAGCAGCCCCCGGGACACTGAAGCTTTCTTT
TRBJ1-1 | . | . | 15 | TRBV6-1 | CASSEVTSLNTEAFF | TGTGCCAGCAGTGAAGTTACGAGTCTGAACACTGAAGCTTTCTTT